Described below is a single T cell receptor beta chain sequence and its context. The antigen remains undetermined. With iRepertoire HTBI primers and Arm-PCR of CDR3 regions, TCR beta libraries were built. TCRdb analysed the multiplex PCR reads with MiXCR anew, one entry per CDR3 protein. This sample yields some 440,000 distinct CDR3 sequences, of which less than 25% are seen a single time; 7.8% belongs to the top ten. Stated time point: persistent/refractory GD, antithyroid drugs over 5 years with positive TRAb. From PBMCs, RNA was extracted and then used to make the TCR library. Peripheral blood, around 9 milliliters per patient, was collected in EDTA tubes. The source of the sample is a study of regulatory T cells in long-lasting Graves disease. Germline V lookup: CDR1 LNHDA, CDR2 SQIVND (reference sequence). CDR3 length: 16 residues. V was pared by 3 bases and J by 6 bases, with 7 bases of the junction left unmatched.

Study-level findings and limits: The study found persistent patients shared more public clonotypes (roughly 3,000) than new patients (about 1,000).

The chain recombines TRBV19 with TRBJ2-2; 10 bases agree with TRBD2. The source of this sequence is a female donor with Graves disease. Specimen: peripheral blood mononuclear cells (PBMCs), collected when the disease was refractory, from a patient treated with antithyroid drugs. The CDR3 sequence: CASSIRLAGVAGELFF. CDR3 sequence (DNA): TGTGCCAGTAGTATCCGTCTAGCGGGAGTCGCCGGGGAGCTGTTTTTT.